This TCR beta chain was identified during a study of T cells in Graves' hyperthyroidism and ophthalmopathy. The germline V gene encodes CDR1 MNHEY and CDR2 SMNVEV (reference sequence). The CDR3 runs to 13 residues. For this clonotype: The junction departs from the called germline gene at one end, perhaps through a read error.

The authors deemed Graves' hyperthyroidism stable absent ophthalmopathy progression within 18 months. RNA transcripts served as the template for amplifying TCR beta CDR3 regions. First-round RT-PCR of the TCR CDR3 relied on the HTBI primer set. From the multiplex PCR reads, TCRdb called clonotypes with MiXCR, one entry per CDR3 protein. The profile shows about 210,000 distinct CDR3 sequences, approximately 17% of them singletons. Sequencing was done on a sample of blood. The chain has TRBV27 and TRBJ2-5; D might be TRBD1 or TRBD2, each matching 5 bases. This receptor was identified in a man between 50 and 59 years old with Graves' hyperthyroidism. The CDR3 loop reads CASRFGGEETQYF. The CDR3 DNA sequence: TGTGCCAGCCGTTTTGGGGGAGAAGAGACCCAGTACTTC.